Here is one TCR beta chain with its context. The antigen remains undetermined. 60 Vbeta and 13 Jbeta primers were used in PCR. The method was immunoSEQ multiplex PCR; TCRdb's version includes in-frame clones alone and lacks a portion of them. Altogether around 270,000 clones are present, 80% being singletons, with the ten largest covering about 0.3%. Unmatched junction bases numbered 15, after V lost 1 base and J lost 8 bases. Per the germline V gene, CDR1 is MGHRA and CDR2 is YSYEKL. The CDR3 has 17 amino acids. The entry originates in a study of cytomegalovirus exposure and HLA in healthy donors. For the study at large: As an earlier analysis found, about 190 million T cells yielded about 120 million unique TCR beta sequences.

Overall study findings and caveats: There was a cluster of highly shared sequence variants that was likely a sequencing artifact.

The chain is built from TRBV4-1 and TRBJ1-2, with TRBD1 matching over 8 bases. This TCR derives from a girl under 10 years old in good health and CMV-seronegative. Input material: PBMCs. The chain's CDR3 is CASSQGPRDRKTEGYTF. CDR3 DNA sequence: TGCGCCAGCAGCCAAGGGCCCCGGGACAGGAAGACTGAGGGCTACACCTTC.